These 21 T cell receptor beta chains were all obtained from the same sample, sequenced in a study of T cell changes during pregnancy in multiple sclerosis. Sequenced by immunoSEQ multiplex PCR; TCRdb stores in-frame clones only, minus some. The sample holds more than 30,000 clones, about 87% seen once. The sequencing used CD4+ T cells from peripheral blood mononuclear cells, collected before pregnancy. Source of these receptors: a female donor with multiple sclerosis, enrolled in a pregnancy study.

This sequence joins TRBV2 and TRBJ2-1; TRBD2 aligns across 10 bases. Germline CDR1 reads SNHLY; CDR2 reads FYNNEI. CDR3 length: 15 amino acids. The junction had 4 bases not matched to a gene; V was cut back by 6 bases and J by 2 bases. Written as DNA, the CDR3 is TGTGCCAGCAGGCGTAGCGGGGGGCCCTACAATGAGCAGTTCTTC. Translated: CASRRSGGPYNEQFF. Based on the CDR3 plus reference TRBV2 and TRBJ2-1, the full variable domain is EPEVTQTPSHQVTQMGQEVILRCVPISNHLYFYWYRQILGQKVEFLVSFYNNEISEKSEIFDDQFSVERPDGSNFTLKIRSTKLEDSAMYFCASRRSGGPYNEQFFGPGTRLTVL.

V and J are TRBV5-4 and TRBJ1-4; unclear D gene. Trimming pared 3 bases from V and 5 bases from J, leaving 14 bases between. The CDR3 runs 15 residues. Germline CDR1 SGHNT, CDR2 YYREEE (reference sequence). The CDR3 DNA reads TGTGCCAGCAGCTCTGCGGGAGCAGTGAATGAAAAACTGTTTTTT. As protein: CASSSAGAVNEKLFF.

CDR3 nucleotide sequence: TGTGCCATCACAACCGGGACAGGGATTGATGAAGCTTTCTTT. Translated: CAITTGTGIDEAFF. The rearrangement joins TRBV10-3 to TRBJ1-1, with 9 bases aligning to TRBD1. V dropped 7 bases and J dropped 7; count of bases not matched to a gene: 10. The V gene's germline CDR1 is ENHRY and CDR2 SYGVKD. The CDR3 is 14 residues long.

V and J are TRBV10-2 and TRBJ2-3; 9 positions agree with TRBD2. The CDR3 contains 14 residues. CDR1 and CDR2 from the germline V gene are WSHSY and SAAADI. The ends lost 7 bases at V and 9 bases at J; junction bases unmatched: 11. CDR3 sequence (DNA): TGCGCCAGCACCCAGAGTAGTAGCGGGGGAACGCAGTATTTT. This encodes CASTQSSSGGTQYF.

The gene calls are TRBV7-2 and TRBJ2-2; 12 bases are a match to TRBD2. The CDR3 covers 17 residues. The trim removed 5 bases at V and 4 bases at J, leaving 8 bases unmatched. The V gene's germline CDR1 is SGHTA and CDR2 FQGNSA. CDR3 region: CASSRFALAGGTGELFF. The CDR3 DNA reads as TGTGCCAGCAGCCGATTCGCACTAGCGGGGGGCACCGGGGAGCTGTTTTTT.

The V call is TRBV7-2, the J call TRBJ2-1; 8 positions match TRBD2. Germline V gene data show CDR1 as SGHTA and CDR2 as FQGNSA. The junction had 9 bases not matched to a gene; V was cut back by 5 bases and J by 9 bases. CDR3 length: 14 amino acids. The CDR3 DNA is TGTGCCAGCAGCCCAGGACCGGGGGGGCGTGAGCAGTTCTTC. As protein: CASSPGPGGREQFF.

This clone was counted between two and nine times. The V call is TRBV30, the J call TRBJ1-1; D is unclear. The germline V gene encodes CDR1 GTSNPN and CDR2 SVGIG (reference sequence). The length of the CDR3 is 11 residues. Trimming stripped 4 bases from V and 10 bases from J, with 13 bases between. The CDR3 DNA is TGTGCCTGGATTAGTGGGAGGGTAGCTTTCTTT. It is translated as CAWISGRVAFF. The entire variable domain, with the rest obtained from reference TRBV30 and TRBJ1-1, is as follows: SQTIHQWPATLVQPVGSPLSLECTVEGTSNPNLYWYRQAAGRGLQLLFYSVGIGQISSEVPQNLSASRPQDRQFILSSKKLLLSDSGFYLCAWISGRVAFFGQGTRLTVV.

This chain uses TRBV6-5 with TRBJ1-2; no definite D call. Germline V lookup: CDR1 MNHEY, CDR2 SVGAGI. The CDR3 length is 15 residues. The V end was cut by 0 bases, the J end by 3 bases, with 11 bases between. The CDR3 DNA sequence: TGTGCCAGCAGTTACTCGCAGGCTGAGTACTATGGCTACACCTTC. It encodes CASSYSQAEYYGYTF.

The rearrangement links TRBV19 to TRBJ1-6; D may be TRBD1 (6 bases). The CDR3 extends over 16 amino acids. Germline V lookup: CDR1 LNHDA, CDR2 SQIVND (reference sequence). V gave up 7 bases and J gave up 6 bases, with 19 bases separating them. This chain's CDR3 is CASKFLWTEINSPLHF. CDR3 DNA: TGTGCCAGTAAATTCTTATGGACAGAAATTAATTCACCCCTCCACTTT.

The table lists this clone with a count of one. The genes are TRBV6-1 and TRBJ1-4; D may be TRBD1 (6 bases). Trimming removed 2 bases at V and 5 bases at J, with 12 bases between. Germline V gene sequence: CDR1 MNHNS, CDR2 SASEGT. This CDR3 spans 15 amino acids. The CDR3 DNA reads TGTGCCAGCAGTGAATCAGGGGTGTGGAATGAAAAACTGTTTTTT. This encodes CASSESGVWNEKLFF.

The J gene is TRBJ2-7, the V gene TRBV28, with 8 bases that match TRBD1. V gave up 1 base and J gave up 0 bases; unmatched junction bases: 5. The CDR3 has 16 amino acids. Germline assignment: CDR1 MDHEN and CDR2 SYDVKM. The CDR3 DNA reads as TGTGCCAGCAGTTTATCCCGGACAGGGAGCTCCTACGAGCAGTACTTC. Translating it yields CASSLSRTGSSYEQYF.

CDR3 coding DNA: TGTGCTTCTTCCGGGACAGGGTATGGCTACACCTTC. It is translated as CASSGTGYGYTF. The chain couples TRBV12-5 to TRBJ1-2, with 9 nucleotides matching TRBD1. Unmatched junction bases numbered 6, after V lost 11 bases and J lost 5 bases. Per germline, CDR1 LGHNT and CDR2 FRNRAP. There are 12 residues in the CDR3.

The rearrangement links TRBV28 to TRBJ1-5; no clear D gene. CDR1 and CDR2 from the germline V gene are MDHEN and SYDVKM. V gave up 3 bases and J gave up 3 bases, with 9 bases separating them. CDR3 length: 14 amino acids. In nucleotides, the CDR3 is TGTGCCAGCAGTTTGGGAGGTACCAATCAGCCCCAGCATTTT. As protein: CASSLGGTNQPQHF.

This sequence joins TRBV10-2 and TRBJ2-6; tentatively, D is TRBD2 (5 bases). The CDR3 spans 15 residues. CDR1 is WSHSY and CDR2 is SAAADI in the germline V gene. Trimming removed 8 bases from V and 1 base from J, with 12 bases in between. The CDR3 nucleotides are TGCGCCAGCGCCCTAGCTTCGTCTGGGGCCAACGTCCTGACTTTC. Encoded protein: CASALASSGANVLTF.

V is TRBV19 and J is TRBJ2-5; 7 bases align to TRBD2. The CDR3 contains 13 residues. The V gene end was trimmed by 9 bases and the J gene end by 1 base; junction bases not matched to a gene: 5. Germline CDR1 reads LNHDA; CDR2 reads SQIVND (reference sequence). CDR3 bases: TGTGCCAGCCGGACTAGTGGCCAAGAGACCCAGTACTTC. It codes for CASRTSGQETQYF.

V gene TRBV5-4 combines with J gene TRBJ2-7; weak D call: TRBD2 (6 bases). The germline V gene has CDR1 SGHNT and CDR2 YYREEE (reference sequence). This CDR3 region has 16 residues. Trimming pared 4 bases from V and 2 bases from J, leaving 19 bases between. The CDR3 DNA reads as TGTGCCAGCAGCCCGGGCCCGGGGGTCCCAACCTACGAGCAGTACTTC. It codes for CASSPGPGVPTYEQYF.

In this sample, this clone turned up a few times. The rearrangement uses TRBV7-3 and TRBJ1-1; possible D gene TRBD1, 5 bases. Germline CDR1 is SGHTA and CDR2 is FQGTGA. V lost 4 bases and J lost 11, with 8 bases in between. The CDR3 runs to 10 residues. The chain's CDR3 is CASSWEGAFF. The DNA for the CDR3 is TGTGCCAGCAGCTGGGAGGGGGCTTTCTTT.

V gene TRBV28 combines with J gene TRBJ2-1, with D possibly TRBD1 on 6 matching bases. CDR1 and CDR2 from the germline V gene are MDHEN and SYDVKM. This CDR3 is built from 12 residues. The ends were cut back, 8 bases at V and 9 bases at J, with 14 bases in the middle. The CDR3 DNA reads TGTGCCAGCGGCCTGTGGGGGCGTGAGCAGTTCTTC. Translated, it gives CASGLWGREQFF.

This rearrangement joins TRBV5-1 to TRBJ1-1; D is ambiguous. V was cut by 7 bases and J by 6 bases, with 22 bases left in between. The germline V gene has CDR1 SGHRS and CDR2 YFSETQ. CDR3 length equals 15 residues. CDR3 loop: CASGQDGGGLSEAFF. The CDR3 DNA reads TGCGCCAGCGGTCAAGATGGTGGAGGGCTTTCTGAAGCTTTCTTT.

V usage is TRBV2 and J usage is TRBJ2-4; 10 positions match TRBD1. V shed 2 bases, J shed 3 bases, and the junction held 13 bases outside the gene matches. The CDR3 contains 19 residues. CDR1 and CDR2 (germline): SNHLY, FYNNEI. CDR3 residues: CASSERGQGEWWGKNIQYF. The CDR3 nucleotides are TGTGCCAGCAGTGAACGTGGACAGGGGGAATGGTGGGGCAAAAACATTCAGTACTTC.

The gene calls are TRBV7-2 and TRBJ1-5, with D possibly TRBD1 on 5 matching bases. The CDR3 length is 17 residues. Germline V gene data show CDR1 as SGHTA and CDR2 as FQGNSA. Trimming left V 5 bases short and J 1 base short, with 18 bases between. The CDR3 bases are TGTGCCAGCAGCCGGGGACGGCGGGAATGGAGCAATCAGCCCCAGCATTTT. It encodes CASSRGRREWSNQPQHF.